This is a list of T cell receptor beta chains from one sample in a study of OX40 agonist ivuxolimab in advanced cancers. Here immunoSEQ multiplex PCR was the method, and the copy in TCRdb shows in-frame clones only, minus some. This sample has some 38,000 clones, with 80% to 90% found just once. Sequencing used CD4+ or CD8+ T cells sorted from blood, obtained in a trial of the OX40 agonist ivuxolimab. Every receptor here comes from an adult with an advanced solid tumor such as melanoma, head and neck, liver or kidney cancer. Each CDR3 is given without its conserved first and last residue. Fields, in order: CDR3 protein, V gene, J gene.

CDR3 protein: ASSFPLAGGPTDTQY
V gene: TRBV7-8
J gene: TRBJ2-3

CDR3 protein: ASSFSTGELF
V gene: TRBV4-2
J gene: TRBJ2-2

CDR3 protein: ASSYRTSGEGEQY
V gene: TRBV6-5
J gene: TRBJ2-7

CDR3 protein: ASSRLAGGSDTGELF
V gene: TRBV10-1
J gene: TRBJ2-2

CDR3 protein: ASSETGGGNQPQH
V gene: TRBV6-4
J gene: TRBJ1-5

CDR3 protein: ASSELAGTGELF
V gene: TRBV10-1
J gene: TRBJ2-2

CDR3 protein: AVGKTYEQY
V gene: TRBV10-3
J gene: TRBJ2-7

CDR3 protein: ASSYSAPLTYEQY
V gene: TRBV6-5
J gene: TRBJ2-7

CDR3 protein: ASTTQDGMGQPQH
V gene: TRBV4-1
J gene: TRBJ1-5

CDR3 protein: ASSQDGYEQY
V gene: TRBV14
J gene: TRBJ2-7

CDR3 protein: AWRSGNTEAF
V gene: TRBV30
J gene: TRBJ1-1

CDR3 protein: ASSEALGLRNTEAF
V gene: TRBV6-1
J gene: TRBJ1-1

CDR3 protein: ASSLASAGDNEQF
V gene: TRBV5-1
J gene: TRBJ2-1

CDR3 protein: ASSNAPGTSPLSGNTIY
V gene: TRBV21-1
J gene: TRBJ1-3

CDR3 protein: ASTGGAITGELF
V gene: TRBV5-1
J gene: TRBJ2-2

CDR3 protein: ASSLWGARDEQY
V gene: TRBV5-6
J gene: TRBJ2-7

CDR3 protein: ASSSGTGGTEAF
V gene: TRBV6-5
J gene: TRBJ1-1

CDR3 protein: ASSFRQGNNEQF
V gene: TRBV5-6
J gene: TRBJ2-1

CDR3 protein: ASSPWDSLGTNEKLF
V gene: TRBV27
J gene: TRBJ1-4

CDR3 protein: ASSEKAGGNSGEQF
V gene: TRBV2
J gene: TRBJ2-1

CDR3 protein: ASQSGTGPDNEQF
V gene: TRBV12-5
J gene: TRBJ2-1

CDR3 protein: ASSVQASTYEQY
V gene: TRBV9
J gene: TRBJ2-7

CDR3 protein: ASSPSGSGPSTDTQY
V gene: TRBV4-1
J gene: TRBJ2-3

CDR3 protein: ASSIRDSANYGYT
V gene: TRBV9
J gene: TRBJ1-2

CDR3 protein: ASSPRRSGGYADTQY
V gene: TRBV9
J gene: TRBJ2-3

CDR3 protein: ASSQIAGVNTGELF
V gene: TRBV4-2
J gene: TRBJ2-2

CDR3 protein: ASSFRDSNTEAF
V gene: TRBV5-1
J gene: TRBJ1-1

CDR3 protein: ASSLTPAGTAFYEQY
V gene: TRBV7-8
J gene: TRBJ2-7

CDR3 protein: ASSSGGSYEQY
V gene: TRBV7-2
J gene: TRBJ2-7

CDR3 protein: ASPRGLSGDTEAF
V gene: TRBV2
J gene: TRBJ1-1

CDR3 protein: ASSQVRTQVDYEQY
V gene: TRBV4-1
J gene: TRBJ2-7

CDR3 protein: ASSLGSFLYNEQF
V gene: TRBV7-9
J gene: TRBJ2-1

CDR3 protein: ASSQTGGINEQY
V gene: TRBV27
J gene: TRBJ2-7

CDR3 protein: ASSSTDGAGNTIY
V gene: TRBV7-6
J gene: TRBJ1-3

CDR3 protein: ASSLSRGKNSPLH
V gene: TRBV28
J gene: TRBJ1-6

CDR3 protein: ASTSGASYEQY
V gene: TRBV27
J gene: TRBJ2-7

CDR3 protein: ASSPPTSYGEPQH
V gene: TRBV6-5
J gene: TRBJ1-5

CDR3 protein: ASSEGPSNTEAF
V gene: TRBV19
J gene: TRBJ1-1

CDR3 protein: ASSGPGLGKETQY
V gene: TRBV9
J gene: TRBJ2-5

CDR3 protein: ASSIQIPGQINQPQH
V gene: TRBV7-2
J gene: TRBJ1-5

CDR3 protein: ASSEPGRPLDTQY
V gene: TRBV7-9
J gene: TRBJ2-3

CDR3 protein: ASSEVRTSGGNEQF
V gene: TRBV6-4
J gene: TRBJ2-1

CDR3 protein: ASSFPRVAGANVLT
V gene: TRBV28
J gene: TRBJ2-6

CDR3 protein: ASSLGNLEQY
V gene: TRBV7-2
J gene: TRBJ2-7

CDR3 protein: ASSVAGGRSTDTQY
V gene: TRBV9
J gene: TRBJ2-3

CDR3 protein: ASSASPGQPQH
V gene: TRBV5-6
J gene: TRBJ1-5